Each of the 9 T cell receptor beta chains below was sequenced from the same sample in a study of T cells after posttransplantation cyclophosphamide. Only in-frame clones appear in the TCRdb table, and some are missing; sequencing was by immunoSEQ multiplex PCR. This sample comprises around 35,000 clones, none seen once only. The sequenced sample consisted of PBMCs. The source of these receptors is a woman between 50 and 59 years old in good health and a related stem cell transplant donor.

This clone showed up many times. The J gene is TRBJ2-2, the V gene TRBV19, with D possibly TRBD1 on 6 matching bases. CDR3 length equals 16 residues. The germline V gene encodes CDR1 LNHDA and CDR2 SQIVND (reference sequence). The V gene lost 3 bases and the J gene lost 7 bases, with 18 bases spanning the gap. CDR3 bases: TGTGCCAGTAGTATGGGGGCGGGTGGTAGCGACGGGGAGCTGTTTTTT. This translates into CASSMGAGGSDGELFF.

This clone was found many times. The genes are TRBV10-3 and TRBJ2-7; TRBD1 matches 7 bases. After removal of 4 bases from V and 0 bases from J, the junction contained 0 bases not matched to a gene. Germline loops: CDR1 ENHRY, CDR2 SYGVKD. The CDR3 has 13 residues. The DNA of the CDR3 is TGTGCCATCAGTGGGGACAGCTCCTACGAGCAGTACTTC. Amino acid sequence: CAISGDSSYEQYF.

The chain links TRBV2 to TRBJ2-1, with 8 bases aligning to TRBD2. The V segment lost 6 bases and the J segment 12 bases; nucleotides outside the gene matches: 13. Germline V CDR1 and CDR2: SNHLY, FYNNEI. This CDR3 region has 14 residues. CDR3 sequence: CASRADSGTSGQFF. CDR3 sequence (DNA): TGTGCCAGCAGGGCCGATAGCGGGACATCCGGGCAGTTCTTC. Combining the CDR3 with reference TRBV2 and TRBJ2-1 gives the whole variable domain EPEVTQTPSHQVTQMGQEVILRCVPISNHLYFYWYRQILGQKVEFLVSFYNNEISEKSEIFDDQFSVERPDGSNFTLKIRSTKLEDSAMYFCASRADSGTSGQFFGPGTRLTVL.

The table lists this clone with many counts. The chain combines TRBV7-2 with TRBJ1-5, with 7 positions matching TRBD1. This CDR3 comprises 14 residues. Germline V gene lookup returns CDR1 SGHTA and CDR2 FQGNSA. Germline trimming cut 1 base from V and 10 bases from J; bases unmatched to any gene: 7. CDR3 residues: CASSLGGQGGPQHF. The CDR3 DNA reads TGTGCCAGCAGCTTAGGAGGGCAGGGGGGTCCCCAGCATTTT.

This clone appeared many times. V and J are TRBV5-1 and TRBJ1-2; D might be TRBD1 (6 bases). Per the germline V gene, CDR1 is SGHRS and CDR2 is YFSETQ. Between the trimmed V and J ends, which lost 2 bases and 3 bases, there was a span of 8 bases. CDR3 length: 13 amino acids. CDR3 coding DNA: TGCGCCAGCAGCTTAAGGGGGTACTATGGCTACACCTTC. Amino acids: CASSLRGYYGYTF.

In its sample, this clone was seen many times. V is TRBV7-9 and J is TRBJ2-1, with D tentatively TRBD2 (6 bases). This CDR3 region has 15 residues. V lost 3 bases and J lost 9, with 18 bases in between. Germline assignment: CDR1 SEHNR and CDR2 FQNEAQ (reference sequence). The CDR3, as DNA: TGTGCCAGCAGCTTTGTGGGAGGAATAGCGCCTGAGCAGTTCTTC. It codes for CASSFVGGIAPEQFF.

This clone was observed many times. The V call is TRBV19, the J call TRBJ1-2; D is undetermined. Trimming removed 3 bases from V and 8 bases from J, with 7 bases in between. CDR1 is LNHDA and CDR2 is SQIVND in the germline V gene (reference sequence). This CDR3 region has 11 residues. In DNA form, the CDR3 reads TGTGCCAGTAGTATCAGGTGGGGCTACACCTTC. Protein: CASSIRWGYTF.

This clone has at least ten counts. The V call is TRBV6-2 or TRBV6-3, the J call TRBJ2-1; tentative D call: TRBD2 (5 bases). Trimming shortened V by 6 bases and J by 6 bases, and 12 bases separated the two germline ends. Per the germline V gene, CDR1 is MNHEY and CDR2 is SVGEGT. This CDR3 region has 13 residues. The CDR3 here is CASSSRTPNEQFF. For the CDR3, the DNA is TGTGCCAGCAGCTCGCGGACTCCCAATGAGCAGTTCTTC.

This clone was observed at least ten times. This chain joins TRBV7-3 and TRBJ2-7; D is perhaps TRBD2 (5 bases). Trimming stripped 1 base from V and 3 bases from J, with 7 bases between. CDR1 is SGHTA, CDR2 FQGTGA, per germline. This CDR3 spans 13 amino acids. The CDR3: CASSLSRGYEQYF. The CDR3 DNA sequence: TGTGCCAGCAGCTTAAGTCGGGGCTACGAGCAGTACTTC.